The rows below give T cell receptor beta chains drawn from one sample of a study of Graves' ophthalmopathy and Graves' hyperthyroidism. TCRdb independently ran MiXCR on the multiplex PCR reads; one entry per CDR3 protein. This sample has under 800,000 distinct CDR3 sequences, with about 20% found just once. Sequenced input: peripheral blood. These TCRs come from a woman aged 18-29 years with stable Graves' hyperthyroidism. Some clones in this sample may be carry-over from other donors' samples. Both conserved end residues are part of each CDR3. A D gene is named only where the DNA matches it firmly. Where a row states a size, it is once, few, many or the class of an expanded clone; other rows omit it.

cdr3_nt	cdr3_aa	d_call	j_call	v_call	clone_size
TGTGCCAGCAGCGGGGGCACTTTCCAAGAGACCCAGTACTTC	CASSGGTFQETQYF	.	TRBJ2-5	TRBV9	many
TGCGCCAGCAGCTTGGATGCTGGAGGGTGGACCGGGGAGCTGTTTTTT	CASSLDAGGWTGELFF	.	TRBJ2-2	TRBV5-1	many
TGTGCCAGCTTTGCAACTGACAGAATTACCTACGAGCAGTACTTC	CASFATDRITYEQYF	.	TRBJ2-7	TRBV28	many
TGTGCCAGCAGACAGGGACAGCAGATGAACACTGAAGCTTTCTTT	CASRQGQQMNTEAFF	TRBD1	TRBJ1-1	TRBV12-3/TRBV12-4	few
TGTGCCACCAGTGATGCCACCGGGACTAGGCATGAGACCCAGTACTTC	CATSDATGTRHETQYF	TRBD2	TRBJ2-5	TRBV24-1	few
TGTGCCAGCAGCTTAGTGTCCCTTCAAGAGACCCAGTACTTC	CASSLVSLQETQYF	.	TRBJ2-5	TRBV7-9	once
TGTGCCAGCAAGTTCTACAGGGGGCACACTGAAGCTTTCTTT	CASKFYRGHTEAFF	TRBD1	TRBJ1-1	TRBV12-3/TRBV12-4	.
TGTGCCAGCAGCTTAAGATCGACGGATCCTGGGGAGCTGTTTTTT	CASSLRSTDPGELFF	.	TRBJ2-2	TRBV11-2	many
TGCAGTGCTGGGCGGGGGGAATGGAATTCACCCCTCCACTTT	CSAGRGEWNSPLHF	.	TRBJ1-6	TRBV20-1	many
TGTGCCAGCTCACCGGGACAGGGGCGCACCTACGAGCAGTACTTC	CASSPGQGRTYEQYF	TRBD1	TRBJ2-7	TRBV18	.
TGTGCCAGCAGTTACGGGGGGACGGTGAACACTGAAGCTTTCTTT	CASSYGGTVNTEAFF	.	TRBJ1-1	TRBV6-5	.
TGTGCCAGCAGTGAAGGGTCAGGGGTGTCACCCCTCCACTTT	CASSEGSGVSPLHF	.	TRBJ1-6	TRBV2	many
TGTGCCAGCAGAGAGGACAGGGAATGGCAGCCCCAGCATTTT	CASREDREWQPQHF	TRBD1	TRBJ1-5	TRBV6-2/TRBV6-3	few
TGTGCCAGCAGTTCGACGGAATCCCAAGAGACCCAGTACTTC	CASSSTESQETQYF	.	TRBJ2-5	TRBV12-3/TRBV12-4	many
TGTGCCAGCAGCTTAGGGGACAGGGGAGGAAATGAAGCTTTCTTT	CASSLGDRGGNEAFF	TRBD1	TRBJ1-1	TRBV7-9	many
TGTGCCAGCAGTCTGGGACTAGGCGAAGAGACCCAGTACTTC	CASSLGLGEETQYF	TRBD2	TRBJ2-5	TRBV6-1	.
TGTGCCAGCAGTTTACTCCCTCGGCCGGGCCTCTACGAGCAGTACTTC	CASSLLPRPGLYEQYF	.	TRBJ2-7	TRBV28	.
TGTGCCAGCAGACCCTGGGGGGGAGACTCTGGGGCCAACGTCCTGACTTTC	CASRPWGGDSGANVLTF	TRBD2	TRBJ2-6	TRBV6-4	few
TGCAGTGCTAGGGACACCACAAAAGAGACCCAGTACTTC	CSARDTTKETQYF	.	TRBJ2-5	TRBV20-1	many
TGTGCCAGCAGTTCCTCTACGAACTATGGCTACACCTTC	CASSSSTNYGYTF	.	TRBJ1-2	TRBV6-2/TRBV6-3	.
TGCGCCAGCAGCTGGGACACATCCTCCTACGAGCAGTACTTC	CASSWDTSSYEQYF	.	TRBJ2-7	TRBV5-1	many
TGCAGTGCCCGCTCAGGGACTAGCGGTCAAGAGACCCAGTACTTC	CSARSGTSGQETQYF	TRBD2	TRBJ2-5	TRBV20-1	.
TGTGCCAGTAGTACCCCCACAGGGGGAGGAACCGGGGAGCTGTTTTTT	CASSTPTGGGTGELFF	TRBD1	TRBJ2-2	TRBV19	many
TGCGCCAGCAGCTCGGACGGAGACTATGGCTACACCTTC	CASSSDGDYGYTF	.	TRBJ1-2	TRBV5-1	few
TGCGCCAGCAGCTTGGGCTCTTGGGGCAGCGAGCAGTACTTC	CASSLGSWGSEQYF	.	TRBJ2-7	TRBV5-1	few
TGTGCCAGCAGAGATATCCACTTCACGCGGACTAGCGGGGGGTCGATCACCTACGAGCAGTACTTC	CASRDIHFTRTSGGSITYEQYF	TRBD2	TRBJ2-7	TRBV6-1	many
TGTGCCAGCAGTTACTCGTCGGACAACAATCAGCCCCAGCATTTT	CASSYSSDNNQPQHF	.	TRBJ1-5	TRBV6-5	many
TGTGCCACCAGCAGGGATTTCCGGGGCTACACCTTC	CATSRDFRGYTF	.	TRBJ1-2	TRBV15	.
TGTGCCAGCAGTTTATTGGTGGCATCTGGAAACACCATATATTTT	CASSLLVASGNTIYF	.	TRBJ1-3	TRBV28	many
TGTGCCAGCAGCAACCAAGGGGGAGGGGGCCACGAGCAGTACTTC	CASSNQGGGGHEQYF	.	TRBJ2-7	TRBV7-3	many
TGTGCCAGCAGTTGGTGGGGAACTGAAGCTTTCTTT	CASSWWGTEAFF	.	TRBJ1-1	TRBV12-3/TRBV12-4	once
TGTGCCAGCAGTGGGCTAGTAAAGACCCAGTACTTC	CASSGLVKTQYF	.	TRBJ2-5	TRBV12-3/TRBV12-4	.
TGTGCCAGCAGTTACGGGCAGGAGACCCAGTACTTC	CASSYGQETQYF	.	TRBJ2-5	TRBV6-5	many
TGTGCCAGCAGCACAGGGGGCGTCTATGGCTACACCTTC	CASSTGGVYGYTF	TRBD1	TRBJ1-2	TRBV9	many
TGTGCCATCAGTGAGCGAAAAAGTGGGGGGAGCAATCAGCCCCAGCATTTT	CAISERKSGGSNQPQHF	.	TRBJ1-5	TRBV10-3	few
TGTGCCAGCGCGACAGGGTCTAGCCAGCCCCAGCATTTT	CASATGSSQPQHF	TRBD1	TRBJ1-5	TRBV12-3/TRBV12-4	few
TGTGCCAGCAGTTTGCCGGGACAGGGCCAGGGGGCCCAGTACTTC	CASSLPGQGQGAQYF	TRBD1	TRBJ2-5	TRBV28	many
TGTGCCAGCAGCGTAGAAGCGTCTGCGAACACCGGGGAGCTGTTTTTT	CASSVEASANTGELFF	.	TRBJ2-2	TRBV9	many
TGTGCCAGCAGCCAAGAGGTCTTGGTAAAGGGTCTGGGTGAGCAGTACTTC	CASSQEVLVKGLGEQYF	.	TRBJ2-7	TRBV3-1	few
TGTGCCAGCAGACTAGACAGAGAAGCTTTCTTT	CASRLDREAFF	.	TRBJ1-1	TRBV12-3/TRBV12-4	few
TGTGCCAGCAGTTCGACTACCGGGACAGGCTCTAATCAGCCCCAGCATTTT	CASSSTTGTGSNQPQHF	TRBD1	TRBJ1-5	TRBV6-5	.
TGTGCCAGCAGTTACTTGGGCGGGAGGGCCCACGAGCAGTACTTC	CASSYLGGRAHEQYF	TRBD2	TRBJ2-7	TRBV6-5	many
TGTGCCAGCACCCTGATGGGACATCTCAACACTGAAGCTTTCTTT	CASTLMGHLNTEAFF	.	TRBJ1-1	TRBV28	.
TGTGCCAGCAGCCCCCGACTAGCGGGGGGGGGAGAGACCCAGTACTTC	CASSPRLAGGGETQYF	TRBD2	TRBJ2-5	TRBV7-2	.
TGTGCCAGCAGCTTCGGGGACAGGGGGCATTCACCCCTCCACTTT	CASSFGDRGHSPLHF	TRBD1	TRBJ1-6	TRBV5-5	.
TGTGCCAGCAGTTTCGGACAGGAAGATCAGCCCCAGCATTTT	CASSFGQEDQPQHF	TRBD1	TRBJ1-5	TRBV12-3/TRBV12-4	.
TGTGCCAGCAGCCAAGGGCCCAGGGCCAATTCACCCCTCCACTTT	CASSQGPRANSPLHF	.	TRBJ1-6	TRBV3-1	few
TGTGCCAGCAGTTCCTTGGACCAATTCCCCTATGGCTACACCTTC	CASSSLDQFPYGYTF	.	TRBJ1-2	TRBV12-3/TRBV12-4	many
TGTGCCAGCAGTCCCCAGAATTCCCAGTACTTC	CASSPQNSQYF	.	TRBJ2-5	TRBV2	few
TGTGCCAGCAGTTGGGGGGGTTCGGCCTACGAGCAGTACTTC	CASSWGGSAYEQYF	TRBD2	TRBJ2-7	TRBV12-3/TRBV12-4	few
TGCAGTGCTCAGGGTGGAGGCTACACCTTC	CSAQGGGYTF	.	TRBJ1-2	TRBV20-1	many